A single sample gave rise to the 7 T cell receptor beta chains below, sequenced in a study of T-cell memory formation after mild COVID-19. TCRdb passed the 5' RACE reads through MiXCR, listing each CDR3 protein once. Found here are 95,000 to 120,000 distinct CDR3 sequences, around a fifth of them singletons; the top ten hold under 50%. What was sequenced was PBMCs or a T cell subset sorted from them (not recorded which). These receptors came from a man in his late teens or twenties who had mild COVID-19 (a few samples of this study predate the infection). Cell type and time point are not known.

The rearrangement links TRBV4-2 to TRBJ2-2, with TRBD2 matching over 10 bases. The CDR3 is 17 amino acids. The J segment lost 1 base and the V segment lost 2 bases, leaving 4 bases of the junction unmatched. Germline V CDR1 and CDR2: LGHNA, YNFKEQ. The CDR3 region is CASSQLLAGGNTGELFF. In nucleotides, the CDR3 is TGTGCCAGCAGCCAACTCTTAGCGGGGGGGAACACCGGGGAGCTGTTTTTT.

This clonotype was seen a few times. In DNA form, the CDR3 reads TGTGCCAGCAGCGCCCAGGGGGCAGACACAGATACGCAGTATTTT. Translating gives CASSAQGADTDTQYF. This chain connects TRBV9 to TRBJ2-3; 8 bases map to TRBD1. The CDR3 contains 15 residues. Germline lookup yields CDR1 SGDLS and CDR2 YYNGEE. V was clipped by 3 bases and J by 2 bases; unmatched bases: 5. Looking up the rest from reference TRBV9 and TRBJ2-3 gives the full variable domain: DSGVTQTPKHLITATGQRVTLRCSPRSGDLSVYWYQQSLDQGLQFLIQYYNGEERAKGNILERFSAQQFPDLHSELNLSSLELGDSALYFCASSAQGADTDTQYFGPGTRLTVL.

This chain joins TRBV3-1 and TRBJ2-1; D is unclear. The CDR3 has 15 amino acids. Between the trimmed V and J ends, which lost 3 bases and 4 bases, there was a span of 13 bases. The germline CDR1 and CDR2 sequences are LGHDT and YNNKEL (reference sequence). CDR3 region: CASSQTSSVYNEQFF. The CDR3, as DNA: TGTGCCAGCAGCCAGACTTCCTCAGTTTACAATGAGCAGTTCTTC.

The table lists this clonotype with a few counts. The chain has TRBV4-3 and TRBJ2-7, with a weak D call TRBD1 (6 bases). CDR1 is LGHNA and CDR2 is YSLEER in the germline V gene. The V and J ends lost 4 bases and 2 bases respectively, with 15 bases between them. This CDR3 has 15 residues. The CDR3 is CASSPSRGITYEQYV. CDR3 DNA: TGCGCCAGCAGCCCCTCGAGGGGGATCACCTACGAGCAGTACGTC.

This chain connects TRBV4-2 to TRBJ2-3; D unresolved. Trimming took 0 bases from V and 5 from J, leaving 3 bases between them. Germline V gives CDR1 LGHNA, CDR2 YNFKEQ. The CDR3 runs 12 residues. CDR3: CASSQDGDTQYF. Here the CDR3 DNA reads TGTGCCAGCAGCCAAGATGGAGATACGCAGTATTTT.

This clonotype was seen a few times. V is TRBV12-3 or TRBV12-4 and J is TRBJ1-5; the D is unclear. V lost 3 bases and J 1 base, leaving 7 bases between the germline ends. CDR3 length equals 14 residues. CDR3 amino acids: CASSFGESNQPQHF. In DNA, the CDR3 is TGTGCCAGCAGTTTTGGCGAGAGCAATCAGCCCCAGCATTTT.

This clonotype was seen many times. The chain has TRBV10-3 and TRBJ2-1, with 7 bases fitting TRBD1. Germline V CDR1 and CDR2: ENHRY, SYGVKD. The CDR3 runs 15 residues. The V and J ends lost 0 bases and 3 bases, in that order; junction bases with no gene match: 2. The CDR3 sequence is CAISESGTDYNEQFF. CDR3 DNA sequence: TGTGCCATCAGTGAGTCCGGGACAGACTACAATGAGCAGTTCTTC.